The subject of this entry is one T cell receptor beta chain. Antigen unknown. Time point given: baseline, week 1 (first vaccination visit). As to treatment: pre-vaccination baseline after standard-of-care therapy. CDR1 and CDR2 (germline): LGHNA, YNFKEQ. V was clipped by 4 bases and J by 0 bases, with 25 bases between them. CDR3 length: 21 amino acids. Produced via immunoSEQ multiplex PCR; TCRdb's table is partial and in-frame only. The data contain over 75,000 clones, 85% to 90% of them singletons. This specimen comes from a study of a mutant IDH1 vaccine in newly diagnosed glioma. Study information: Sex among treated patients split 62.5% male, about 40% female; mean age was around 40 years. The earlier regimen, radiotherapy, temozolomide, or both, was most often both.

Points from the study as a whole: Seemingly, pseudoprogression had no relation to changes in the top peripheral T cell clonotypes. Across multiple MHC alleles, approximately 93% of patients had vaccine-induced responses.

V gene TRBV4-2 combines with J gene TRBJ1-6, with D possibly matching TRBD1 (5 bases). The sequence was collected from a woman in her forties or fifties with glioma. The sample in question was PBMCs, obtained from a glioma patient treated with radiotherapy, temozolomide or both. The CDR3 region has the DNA TGTGCCAGCAGCCTTAGAGGTTTTCGGGGCCCGCTGGGCTCCTATAATTCACCCCTCCACTTT. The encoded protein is CASSLRGFRGPLGSYNSPLHF.